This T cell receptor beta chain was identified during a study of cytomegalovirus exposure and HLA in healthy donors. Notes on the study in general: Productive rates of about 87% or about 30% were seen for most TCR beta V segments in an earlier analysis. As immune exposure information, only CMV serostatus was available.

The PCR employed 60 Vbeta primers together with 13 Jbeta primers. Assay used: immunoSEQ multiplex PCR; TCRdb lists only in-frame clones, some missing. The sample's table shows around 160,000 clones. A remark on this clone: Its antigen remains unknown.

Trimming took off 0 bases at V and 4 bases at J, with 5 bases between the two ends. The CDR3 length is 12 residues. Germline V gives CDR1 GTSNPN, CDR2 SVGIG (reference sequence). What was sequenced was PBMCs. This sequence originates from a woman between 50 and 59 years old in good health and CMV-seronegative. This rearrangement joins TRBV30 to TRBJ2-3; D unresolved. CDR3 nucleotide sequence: TGTGCCTGGAGTGTAACGGCAGATACGCAGTATTTT. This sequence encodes CAWSVTADTQYF.